Listed here is a single TCR beta chain. The antigen is undetermined. The assay covered approximately 10^5 TCR templates per sample. Only in-frame clones appear in the TCRdb table, and some are missing; sequencing was by immunoSEQ multiplex PCR. The sample contains 80,000 to 95,000 clones, 95% of which appear only once. The data belong to a study of siplizumab effects on memory and regulatory T cells. General study findings and limits: Roughly 80-97% of proliferating clones (CD4+ or CD8+) could not be assigned a naive or memory phenotype.

The CDR3 spans 15 residues. V lost 3 bases, J lost 3 bases, and 15 bases lay in between. Germline V gives CDR1 LGHNA, CDR2 YNFKEQ. The chain has TRBV4-2 and TRBJ2-7; tentatively, D is TRBD1 (6 bases). Sequencing input: CD8+ T cells sorted from blood. This clonotype was obtained from a human donor in good health. Here the CDR3 DNA reads TGTGCCAGCAGCCAGACCTCGACAGGAAGCTACGAGCAGTACTTC. Translated, it gives CASSQTSTGSYEQYF.